This is a list of T cell receptor beta chains from one sample in a study of metastatic and nonmetastatic thyroid tumors. TCRdb redid the clone calls on the PCR reads using MiXCR. The sample carries about 25,000 clones, 20% to 25% recorded once. Sequenced: blood. These receptors all stem from a male donor with papillary thyroid cancer or a benign thyroid nodule (not recorded which). Some clones in this sample may be carry-over from other donors' samples. The CDR3 runs from the conserved cysteine through the conserved F or W. The D gene is left open where the match is weak. Only some rows state a clone size, as once, few, many or a class for expanded clones.

j_call,cdr3_length,v_call,clone_size,d_call,cdr3_aa,cdr3_nt
TRBJ1-1,15,TRBV10-1,many,NA,CASSESSPGVTEAFF,TGCGCCAGCAGTGAGTCGTCCCCGGGGGTCACTGAAGCTTTCTTT
TRBJ2-7,16,TRBV28,many,TRBD1,CASSPTGQGRTYEQYF,TGTGCCAGCAGCCCAACCGGACAGGGTAGAACCTACGAGCAGTACTTC
TRBJ1-5,16,TRBV6-1,NA,NA,CASKPRYDARDEPQHF,TGTGCCAGCAAGCCGAGATATGACGCCCGGGATGAGCCCCAGCATTTT
TRBJ2-1,14,TRBV2,NA,NA,CASSRVAPGNEQFF,TGTGCCAGCAGTCGGGTCGCACCAGGCAATGAGCAGTTCTTC
TRBJ1-2,12,TRBV12-3/TRBV12-4,many,NA,CASSATNYGYTF,TGTGCCAGCAGTGCCACTAACTATGGCTACACCTTC
TRBJ1-5,12,TRBV12-3/TRBV12-4,NA,NA,CASRLLGQPQPF,TGTGCCAGCAGGTTGTTGGGGCAGCCCCAGCCTTTT
TRBJ1-2,14,TRBV28,many,TRBD1,CASGFFDRVYGYTF,TGTGCTAGCGGTTTCTTCGACAGGGTCTATGGCTACACCTTC
TRBJ2-6,17,TRBV5-1,NA,NA,CASSLGQVIFGANVLTF,TGCGCCAGCAGCTTGGGGCAGGTGATCTTTGGGGCCAACGTCCTGACTTTC
TRBJ2-7,13,TRBV19,many,TRBD2,CASRGLSAYEQYF,TGTGCCTCAAGGGGACTATCGGCTTACGAGCAGTACTTC
TRBJ1-6,13,TRBV12-5,many,NA,CASGFGVNSPLHF,TGTGCTAGTGGTTTCGGGGTTAATTCACCCCTCCACTTT
TRBJ2-1,14,TRBV5-1,once,NA,CASSILAGNNEQFF,TGCGCCAGTAGTATTCTCGCGGGGAACAATGAGCAGTTCTTC
TRBJ2-7,12,TRBV29-1,many,NA,CSVETSTYEQYF,TGCAGCGTTGAGACCAGTACCTACGAGCAGTACTTC
TRBJ2-5,15,TRBV11-2,many,NA,CASSLGGAVQETQYF,TGTGCCAGCAGCTTAGGAGGGGCCGTACAAGAGACCCAGTACTTC
TRBJ1-5,15,TRBV7-2,many,NA,CASSSQGFSNQPQHF,TGTGCCAGCAGTTCACAGGGTTTCAGCAATCAGCCCCAGCATTTT
TRBJ1-1,15,TRBV6-5,many,NA,CASSYSEALNTEAFF,TGTGCCAGCAGTTACTCTGAGGCCCTGAACACTGAAGCTTTCTTT
TRBJ2-7,16,TRBV4-1,NA,TRBD1,CASSQDLYRGIHEQYF,TGCGCCAGCAGCCAAGATCTATACAGGGGGATCCACGAGCAGTACTTC
TRBJ1-1,14,TRBV27,many,NA,CASGFAVKNTEAFF,TGTGCCAGCGGTTTCGCGGTTAAGAACACTGAAGCTTTCTTT
TRBJ1-2,15,TRBV29-1,many,TRBD1,CSVEGTDLVDYGYTF,TGCAGCGTTGAGGGGACAGATCTAGTAGACTATGGCTACACCTTC
TRBJ1-1,15,TRBV6-1,few,NA,CASRRTPSLVTEAFF,TGTGCCAGCAGACGGACCCCGTCGTTGGTCACTGAAGCTTTCTTT
TRBJ2-7,13,TRBV30,NA,NA,CAWKNRVHTEQYF,TGTGCCTGGAAGAATCGGGTCCACACCGAGCAGTACTTC
TRBJ1-2,14,TRBV6-2/TRBV6-3,medium-sized,NA,CASRLLRVNYGYTF,TGTGCCAGCAGATTACTAAGGGTTAACTATGGCTACACCTTC